This TCR beta chain derives from a study of CD8 T cells in ankylosing spondylitis. TCRdb processed the 5' RACE reads anew with MiXCR; each CDR3 protein has one entry. The sample has approximately 540,000 distinct CDR3 sequences; 12% are singletons. CDR1 LNHNV and CDR2 YYDKDF come from the germline V gene (reference sequence). The CDR3 extends over 14 amino acids. V dropped 6 bases and J dropped 3; count of bases not matched to a gene: 2. This clonotype was recorded a few times. The antigen is not known. The study's findings and limits: A CD8+ phenotype characterized the disease-linked clones, which were relatively rare in peripheral blood. It appeared that ankylosing spondylitis blood was characterized by a TCR beta motif of several highly homologous variants.

Sequenced material: blood, either unsorted or a sorted T cell fraction (not recorded which). The chain has TRBV15 and TRBJ1-2, with TRBD1 identical over 12 bases. This sequence originates from a male donor with ankylosing spondylitis. CDR3 in amino acids: CATRGQGADYGYTF. CDR3 in DNA: TGTGCCACCAGGGGACAGGGGGCCGACTATGGCTACACCTTC.